This is a list of T cell receptor beta chains from one sample in a study of spatial heterogeneity in lung cancer. TCRdb itself ran the 5' RACE reads through MiXCR, one entry per CDR3 protein. The sample includes roughly 120,000 distinct CDR3 sequences, 10% to 15% of them seen just once. The starting material was PBMCs, obtained at follow-up. Receptor source: a male donor with early-stage non-small cell lung cancer. The conserved cysteine and the conserved F or W are not part of the CDR3 here. Expanded clones get a size class; other rows say once, few or many, or leave the size out.

J gene | clone size | V gene | CDR3 protein
TRBJ2-5 | . | TRBV7-2 | ASSLGAAGGQETQY
TRBJ2-3 | . | TRBV7-9 | ASSRTGSTDTQY
TRBJ2-1 | . | TRBV20-1 | SALYNSNEQF
TRBJ2-7 | . | TRBV5-1 | ASSRTGTSTLSYEQY
TRBJ1-5 | many | TRBV4-3 | ASSQEILGNQPQH
TRBJ2-7 | few | TRBV29-1 | SVGDAGEQY
TRBJ2-3 | few | TRBV4-3 | ASSQGSSGGAGTQY
TRBJ1-5 | few | TRBV5-1 | ASSLVGGSNQPQH
TRBJ2-6 | many | TRBV28 | ASSLPRPTYSGANVLT
TRBJ1-6 | many | TRBV4-3 | ASSQETPQGSYNSPLH
TRBJ2-3 | few | TRBV20-1 | SARDLLGGRDTQY
TRBJ2-5 | few | TRBV5-1 | ASSLAGANQETQY
TRBJ2-7 | . | TRBV30 | AWTLVFVYEQY
TRBJ2-3 | few | TRBV20-1 | SGRVASTDTQY
TRBJ1-3 | few | TRBV18 | ASSPAGQGSGNTIY
TRBJ1-3 | many | TRBV29-1 | STRTGGPGNTIY
TRBJ2-7 | few | TRBV7-2 | ASSPGLAGGNYEQY
TRBJ1-6 | many | TRBV20-1 | SARAPGSRSPLH
TRBJ2-2 | . | TRBV5-1 | ASSGGTSSRELF